This T cell receptor (beta chain) was found in a study of CD8 T cells in Susac syndrome (dated by TCRdb to between 2018 and 2020). Background on the whole study: Whether CD8+ T cell activation and differentiation in Susac syndrome was antigen driven was tested using repertoire sequencing. Summary of the overall study and its limitations: The number of individuals in the TCR sequencing and HLA analysis was acknowledged as relatively small.

In the case of this clonotype: Its antigen remains undetermined. No much larger clone exists at a distance of one base, and base qualities are not known.

RNA was extracted with the RNeasy kit and roughly 0.5 to 1 ug was reverse transcribed using random hexamers. TCR beta CDR3 regions were amplified with the immunoSEQ multiplex PCR assay covering 54 Vbeta and 13 Jbeta segments. PCR amplification bias was corrected using a synthetic template baseline for primer optimization and computational correction. Turning to the authors' computational methods: Reads were annotated to V, D and J genes per IMGT and analyzed with immunoSEQ Analyzer, keeping only productive sequences. Clonality was computed as one minus Shannon entropy normalized by log2 of the number of productive unique sequences. For each patient and control, public and private clones were evaluated within the 100 most prevalent clones. A clone was defined as Susac-specific if it was absent from the healthy and MS cohorts, from roughly 980 published viral clones and from other ImmuneACCESS disease sequences. Through fastp at Q25 and MiXCR, TCRdb rebuilt clones from the public reads, retaining in-frame beta chains. Entries are consolidated by CDR3 protein sequence, retaining the most common genes and DNA. TCRdb, not the authors, supplied the V and J calls. In this sample the table shows about 120,000 distinct CDR3 sequences, 94% of which occur a single time. The ten biggest clones cover roughly 0.098% of the sample.

Peripheral blood CD8+ and CD4+ T cells from healthy donors, Susac syndrome patients and multiple sclerosis patients were profiled using high-throughput TCR beta sequencing. Healthy donors were age- and sex-matched controls. CD8+ TEMRA cells were enriched by FACS, while bulk CD8+ and CD4+ T cells were purified by magnetic negative isolation. Blood was collected in EDTA tubes and processed within 24 hours, with PBMCs isolated through density gradient centrifugation. PBMCs intended for TCR sequencing were cryopreserved in liquid nitrogen and were subsequently thawed in a 37 degrees C water bath. The sorted or isolated CD4+, CD8+ and CD8+ TEMRA cells had a purity of 90% or higher. According to the germline V gene, CDR1 reads SGHVS and CDR2 reads FQNEAQ. Deletion took 5 bases off V and 5 bases off J, with a span of 16 bases between the germline ends. Counted from cysteine to phenylalanine, this CDR3 has 16 amino acids. The sequence is cut down to CDR3 DNA, 48 bases in frame from base 1.

The sequence joins TRBV7-8 to TRBJ1-6; TRBD1 is a possible D gene, resting on 5 matching bases. Sample: CD4+ T cells from PBMCs. The sequence came from a human donor in good health. This receptor carries the CDR3 CASSISNRINNSPLHF. The DNA is as follows: TGTGCCAGCAGCATTTCGAACAGGATAAATAATTCACCCCTCCACTTT.